These T cell receptor beta chains were read from a single sample in a study of CD8+CD57+ T cells in acquired aplastic anemia. TCRdb redid the calling of the reads with MiXCR, one entry per CDR3 protein. The sample holds around 120,000 distinct CDR3 sequences, about two fifths seen once. The specimen sequenced was sorted CD4+, CD8+, or CD8+CD57+ T cells (not recorded which) from PBMCs. The receptor source for this set is a human donor with aplastic anemia. CDR3s include the opening cysteine and the closing phenylalanine or tryptophan. Each record gives: D gene, V gene, J gene, clone size, CDR3 protein, CDR3 DNA. D genes are given only for firm matches. Where a row states a size, it is once, few, many or the class of an expanded clone; other rows omit it.

d_call: .
v_call: TRBV11-1
j_call: TRBJ2-2
clone_size: .
cdr3_aa: CAGSFMGSTGELFF
cdr3_nt: TGTGCCGGCAGCTTTATGGGTTCTACCGGGGAGCTGTTTTTT

d_call: .
v_call: TRBV5-4
j_call: TRBJ1-2
clone_size: many
cdr3_aa: CASSLQGGTSYTF
cdr3_nt: TGTGCCAGCAGCTTACAAGGAGGTACGAGCTACACCTTC

d_call: .
v_call: TRBV11-2
j_call: TRBJ1-4
clone_size: many
cdr3_aa: CASSLAAGVGEKLFF
cdr3_nt: TGTGCCAGCAGCTTAGCAGCGGGGGTGGGTGAAAAACTGTTTTTT

d_call: .
v_call: TRBV4-1
j_call: TRBJ1-4
clone_size: .
cdr3_aa: CASSPMGRGLRANEKLFF
cdr3_nt: TGCGCCAGCAGCCCCATGGGTAGGGGTCTGCGGGCTAATGAAAAACTGTTTTTT

d_call: TRBD1
v_call: TRBV3-1
j_call: TRBJ1-6
clone_size: few
cdr3_aa: CASSQELRTGYNSPLHF
cdr3_nt: TGTGCCAGCAGCCAAGAATTGAGGACAGGGTACAATTCACCCCTCCACTTT

d_call: .
v_call: TRBV2
j_call: TRBJ1-4
clone_size: few
cdr3_aa: CASSEAGSGNEKLFF
cdr3_nt: TGTGCCAGCAGTGAAGCCGGGAGTGGCAATGAAAAACTGTTTTTT

d_call: .
v_call: TRBV5-6
j_call: TRBJ1-2
clone_size: many
cdr3_aa: CASSLEGTTDIRGYTF
cdr3_nt: TGTGCCAGCAGCTTGGAAGGTACAACGGACATCAGGGGCTACACCTTC

d_call: .
v_call: TRBV7-6
j_call: TRBJ2-3
clone_size: many
cdr3_aa: CASSTPGFDTDTQYF
cdr3_nt: TGTGCCAGCAGCACCCCCGGGTTCGACACAGATACGCAGTATTTT

d_call: TRBD1
v_call: TRBV29-1
j_call: TRBJ2-3
clone_size: many
cdr3_aa: CSGDRDTDTQYF
cdr3_nt: TGCAGCGGGGACAGGGACACAGATACGCAGTATTTT

d_call: .
v_call: TRBV20-1
j_call: TRBJ1-2
clone_size: .
cdr3_aa: CSASGPNYGYTF
cdr3_nt: TGCAGTGCTTCAGGGCCGAACTATGGCTACACCTTC

d_call: .
v_call: TRBV24-1
j_call: TRBJ2-3
clone_size: .
cdr3_aa: CATNSSEGLSHTDTQYF
cdr3_nt: TGTGCCACCAATTCCTCCGAAGGGCTATCGCACACAGATACGCAGTATTTT

d_call: .
v_call: TRBV5-1
j_call: TRBJ2-7
clone_size: .
cdr3_aa: CASSSSRYEQYF
cdr3_nt: TGCGCCAGCAGCTCCTCCCGCTACGAGCAGTACTTC

d_call: .
v_call: TRBV7-2
j_call: TRBJ2-3
clone_size: many
cdr3_aa: CASSPRTRTDTQYF
cdr3_nt: TGTGCCAGCAGCCCCCGGACACGTACAGATACGCAGTATTTT

d_call: .
v_call: TRBV20-1
j_call: TRBJ2-7
clone_size: many
cdr3_aa: CSAPDRIYEQYF
cdr3_nt: TGCAGTGCTCCTGACAGGATCTACGAGCAGTACTTC

d_call: .
v_call: TRBV19
j_call: TRBJ2-7
clone_size: many
cdr3_aa: CASSIRGVSYEQYF
cdr3_nt: TGTGCCAGTAGTATTAGAGGGGTCTCGTACGAGCAGTACTTC

d_call: TRBD2
v_call: TRBV7-1
j_call: TRBJ2-2
clone_size: few
cdr3_aa: CASSSYNSGLAGRVTGELFF
cdr3_nt: TGTGCCAGCAGCTCCTATAACTCGGGACTAGCGGGGAGGGTGACCGGGGAGCTGTTTTTT

d_call: .
v_call: TRBV2
j_call: TRBJ2-5
clone_size: .
cdr3_aa: CASSAFRVETQYF
cdr3_nt: TGTGCCAGCAGTGCCTTCAGAGTAGAGACCCAGTACTTC

d_call: .
v_call: TRBV6-5
j_call: TRBJ1-2
clone_size: many
cdr3_aa: CASSYSRFNYGYTF
cdr3_nt: TGTGCCAGCAGTTACAGCAGATTTAACTATGGCTACACCTTC

d_call: TRBD1
v_call: TRBV3-1
j_call: TRBJ1-2
clone_size: many
cdr3_aa: CASSSRQGTNYGYTF
cdr3_nt: TGTGCCAGCAGCTCCCGACAGGGGACTAACTATGGCTACACCTTC

d_call: TRBD1
v_call: TRBV20-1
j_call: TRBJ1-6
clone_size: .
cdr3_aa: CSAMDRGTSPLHF
cdr3_nt: TGCAGTGCTATGGACAGGGGGACTTCACCCCTCCACTTT

d_call: TRBD2
v_call: TRBV20-1
j_call: TRBJ2-1
clone_size: many
cdr3_aa: CSAPMGLASNEQFF
cdr3_nt: TGCAGTGCTCCTATGGGACTAGCGTCCAATGAGCAGTTCTTC

d_call: TRBD1
v_call: TRBV11-1
j_call: TRBJ2-1
clone_size: .
cdr3_aa: CASSWTGTGINEQFF
cdr3_nt: TGTGCCAGCAGTTGGACCGGGACAGGGATCAATGAGCAGTTCTTC

d_call: TRBD1
v_call: TRBV10-3
j_call: TRBJ1-6
clone_size: .
cdr3_aa: CAISPGTGVFSPLHF
cdr3_nt: TGTGCCATCAGTCCAGGGACAGGAGTATTTTCACCCCTCCACTTT

d_call: .
v_call: TRBV11-2
j_call: TRBJ1-5
clone_size: many
cdr3_aa: CASSRTTGTPLINQPQHF
cdr3_nt: TGTGCCAGCAGCCGGACTACAGGGACTCCCTTAATTAATCAGCCCCAGCATTTT

d_call: .
v_call: TRBV27
j_call: TRBJ2-1
clone_size: .
cdr3_aa: CASSFSPRGVNEQFF
cdr3_nt: TGTGCCAGCAGTTTTTCCCCGAGGGGGGTCAATGAGCAGTTCTTC

d_call: .
v_call: TRBV15
j_call: TRBJ2-1
clone_size: .
cdr3_aa: CAGGANEQFF
cdr3_nt: TGTGCCGGGGGGGCTAATGAGCAGTTCTTC

d_call: TRBD1
v_call: TRBV25-1
j_call: TRBJ1-2
clone_size: .
cdr3_aa: CASSEARQGYGYTF
cdr3_nt: TGTGCCAGCAGTGAAGCCAGACAGGGCTATGGCTACACCTTC

d_call: .
v_call: TRBV19
j_call: TRBJ1-5
clone_size: many
cdr3_aa: CASSIAQPQNQPQHF
cdr3_nt: TGTGCCAGTAGTATAGCCCAACCGCAAAATCAGCCCCAGCATTTT

d_call: .
v_call: TRBV11-1
j_call: TRBJ2-1
clone_size: .
cdr3_aa: CASSRDQGSEQFF
cdr3_nt: TGTGCCAGCAGCCGAGACCAGGGAAGTGAGCAGTTCTTC

d_call: .
v_call: TRBV19
j_call: TRBJ1-2
clone_size: many
cdr3_aa: CASSPRGYYGYTF
cdr3_nt: TGTGCCAGTAGCCCGAGGGGGTACTATGGCTACACCTTC

d_call: .
v_call: TRBV20-1
j_call: TRBJ2-1
clone_size: many
cdr3_aa: CSAPRAGGAYNEQFF
cdr3_nt: TGCAGTGCTCCACGCGCAGGGGGGGCCTACAATGAGCAGTTCTTC

d_call: .
v_call: TRBV4-2
j_call: TRBJ1-2
clone_size: many
cdr3_aa: CASSLGGGHLGYTF
cdr3_nt: TGTGCCAGCAGCCTAGGGGGGGGACACCTTGGCTACACCTTC

d_call: .
v_call: TRBV10-2
j_call: TRBJ1-2
clone_size: few
cdr3_aa: CASRRGQQNYGYTF
cdr3_nt: TGCGCCAGCCGACGAGGGCAGCAAAACTATGGCTACACCTTC

d_call: .
v_call: TRBV10-3
j_call: TRBJ1-5
clone_size: few
cdr3_aa: CASSGGGNQPQHF
cdr3_nt: TGTGCCAGCTCAGGAGGAGGGAATCAGCCCCAGCATTTT

d_call: .
v_call: TRBV20-1
j_call: TRBJ2-3
clone_size: .
cdr3_aa: CSAQHSQTDTQYF
cdr3_nt: TGCAGTGCTCAACACTCACAGACAGATACGCAGTATTTT

d_call: .
v_call: TRBV9
j_call: TRBJ1-1
clone_size: .
cdr3_aa: CASSGTVLNTEAFF
cdr3_nt: TGTGCCAGCAGCGGGACAGTGCTGAACACTGAAGCTTTCTTT

d_call: .
v_call: TRBV18
j_call: TRBJ1-3
clone_size: .
cdr3_aa: CASSPDSVGNTIYF
cdr3_nt: TGTGCCAGCTCACCGGATTCGGTTGGAAACACCATATATTTT

d_call: .
v_call: TRBV10-3
j_call: TRBJ1-4
clone_size: many
cdr3_aa: CAISDEEERGRFF
cdr3_nt: TGTGCCATCAGTGACGAAGAGGAGAGGGGAAGGTTTTTT

d_call: .
v_call: TRBV12-5
j_call: TRBJ2-1
clone_size: few
cdr3_aa: CASGLVLGSTHNEQFF
cdr3_nt: TGTGCTAGTGGTTTGGTACTTGGTAGCACCCACAATGAGCAGTTCTTC

d_call: .
v_call: TRBV15
j_call: TRBJ2-7
clone_size: .
cdr3_aa: CATSSSSGFEQYF
cdr3_nt: TGTGCCACCAGCAGTTCTTCAGGGTTTGAGCAGTACTTC

d_call: .
v_call: TRBV10-2
j_call: TRBJ1-5
clone_size: .
cdr3_aa: CASSGSGAQPQHF
cdr3_nt: TGCGCCAGCAGTGGGTCCGGGGCTCAGCCCCAGCATTTT

d_call: TRBD1
v_call: TRBV15
j_call: TRBJ1-1
clone_size: .
cdr3_aa: CATDRGLGRAEAFF
cdr3_nt: TGTGCCACCGACAGGGGGCTGGGGCGGGCTGAAGCTTTCTTT

d_call: TRBD2
v_call: TRBV4-2
j_call: TRBJ2-1
clone_size: many
cdr3_aa: CASSQVLAGNNEQFF
cdr3_nt: TGTGCCAGCAGCCAAGTTCTAGCGGGGAACAATGAGCAGTTCTTC

d_call: TRBD1
v_call: TRBV29-1
j_call: TRBJ1-1
clone_size: .
cdr3_aa: CSVWTGLENTEAFF
cdr3_nt: TGCAGCGTTTGGACAGGGCTCGAGAACACTGAAGCTTTCTTT

d_call: .
v_call: TRBV12-3/TRBV12-4
j_call: TRBJ2-7
clone_size: .
cdr3_aa: CASSLGYEQCF
cdr3_nt: TGTGCCAGCAGCCTAGGCTACGAGCAGTGCTTC

d_call: .
v_call: TRBV4-1
j_call: TRBJ1-3
clone_size: few
cdr3_aa: CASSQTPGDSPSGNTIYF
cdr3_nt: TGCGCCAGCAGCCAAACTCCCGGAGACAGCCCCTCTGGAAACACCATATATTTT

d_call: .
v_call: TRBV5-8
j_call: TRBJ1-6
clone_size: many
cdr3_aa: CASSWGGRGFNSPLHF
cdr3_nt: TGTGCCAGCAGCTGGGGGGGTAGGGGATTCAATTCACCCCTCCACTTT

d_call: .
v_call: TRBV20-1
j_call: TRBJ1-2
clone_size: once
cdr3_aa: CSAREQGGGYTF
cdr3_nt: TGCAGTGCCAGGGAGCAGGGAGGTGGCTACACCTTC

d_call: TRBD1
v_call: TRBV10-3
j_call: TRBJ1-2
clone_size: many
cdr3_aa: CAIGPWTGAYGYTF
cdr3_nt: TGTGCCATCGGTCCTTGGACAGGCGCCTATGGCTACACCTTC

d_call: TRBD2
v_call: TRBV2
j_call: TRBJ2-3
clone_size: .
cdr3_aa: CASMFGGTDTQYF
cdr3_nt: TGTGCCAGCATGTTCGGGGGGACAGATACGCAGTATTTT